The TCR beta chain under discussion was sequenced for a study of CD8 T cells in Susac syndrome. In blood CD8+ and CD4+ T cells, TCR beta underwent sequencing. Reverse transcription used roughly 0.45 to 1 ug RNA and random hexamers. TCRdb fed the immunoSEQ multiplex PCR reads into MiXCR, producing one record per CDR3 protein. The data show 40,000 to 60,000 distinct CDR3 sequences, with 90% to 95% seen just once and about 0.51% held by the top ten. This CDR3 spans 15 amino acids. Germline V CDR1 and CDR2: LGHNA, YSLEER. V lost 0 bases to trimming and J lost 4 bases; unmatched junction nucleotides: 6. The V gene is TRBV4-3, the J gene TRBJ2-7; 7 bases are a match to TRBD2. Material: CD8+ T cells from PBMCs. This sequence originates from a human donor with multiple sclerosis. This CDR3 is CASSQERGSGYEQYF. CDR3 nucleotides: TGCGCCAGCAGCCAAGAGCGGGGGTCTGGGTACGAGCAGTACTTC.